Sequencing of this T cell receptor (beta chain) was carried out in a study of blood T cell repertoires in COVID-19. Trimming shortened V by 2 bases and J by 0 bases, and 11 bases separated the two germline ends. The CDR3 length is 15 residues. CDR1 and CDR2 from the germline V gene are ENHRY and SYGVKD. The table came from immunoSEQ multiplex PCR; TCRdb's copy has only in-frame clones and leaves some out. The sample yields some 43,000 clones, around 82% seen once. The chain carries TRBV10-3 and TRBJ2-7; a possible D gene is TRBD2 (5 bases). The sample taken for sequencing was peripheral blood. The clonotype was recovered from a man between 35 and 55 years old with active or convalescent COVID-19. The CDR3, as DNA: TGTGCCATCAGTGAGCTTTGGGAGAGCTCCTACGAGCAGTACTTC. Translated: CAISELWESSYEQYF.